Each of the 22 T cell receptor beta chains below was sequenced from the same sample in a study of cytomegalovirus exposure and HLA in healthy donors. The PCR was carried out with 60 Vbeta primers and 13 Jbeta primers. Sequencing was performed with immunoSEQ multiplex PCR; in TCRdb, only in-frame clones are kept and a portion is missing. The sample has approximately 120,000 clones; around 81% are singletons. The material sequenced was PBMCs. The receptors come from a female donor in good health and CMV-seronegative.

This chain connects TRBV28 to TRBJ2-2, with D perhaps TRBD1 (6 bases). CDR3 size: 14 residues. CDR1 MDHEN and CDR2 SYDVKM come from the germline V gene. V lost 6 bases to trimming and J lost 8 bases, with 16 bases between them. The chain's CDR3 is CASSVGGHPGELFF. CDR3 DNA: TGTGCCAGCAGCGTAGGGGGTCACCCTGGGGAGCTGTTTTTT. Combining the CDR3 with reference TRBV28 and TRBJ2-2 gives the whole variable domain DVKVTQSSRYLVKRTGEKVFLECVQDMDHENMFWYRQDPGLGLRLIYFSYDVKMKEKGDIPEGYSVSREKKERFSLILESASTNQTSMYLCASSVGGHPGELFFGEGSRLTVL.

DNA of the CDR3: TGCAGTGCTAGAGATATGGTCGAGCAGTACTTC. It is translated as CSARDMVEQYF. The genes are TRBV20-1 and TRBJ2-5; D not resolved. The DNA end favors TRBJ2-7, so the J call may be wrong. From germline, CDR1 is DFQATT and CDR2 SNEGSKA (reference sequence). This CDR3 is built from 11 residues.

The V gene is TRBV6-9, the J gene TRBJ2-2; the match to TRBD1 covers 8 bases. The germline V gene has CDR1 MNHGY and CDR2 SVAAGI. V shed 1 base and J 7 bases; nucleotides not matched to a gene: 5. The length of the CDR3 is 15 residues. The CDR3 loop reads CASSYLQGANGELFF. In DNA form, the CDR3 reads TGTGCCAGCAGTTATTTGCAGGGGGCGAACGGGGAGCTGTTTTTT.

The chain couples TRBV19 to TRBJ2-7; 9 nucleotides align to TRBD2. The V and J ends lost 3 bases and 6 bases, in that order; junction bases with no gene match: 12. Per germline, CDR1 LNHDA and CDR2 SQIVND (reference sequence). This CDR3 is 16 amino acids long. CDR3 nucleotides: TGTGCCAGTAGTATCTTAACGAGCGGGGGGCCCCTCGAGCAGTACTTC. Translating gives CASSILTSGGPLEQYF.

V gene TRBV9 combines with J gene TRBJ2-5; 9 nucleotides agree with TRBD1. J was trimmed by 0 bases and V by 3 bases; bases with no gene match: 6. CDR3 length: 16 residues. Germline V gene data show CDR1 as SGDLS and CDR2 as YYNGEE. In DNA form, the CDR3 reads TGTGCCAGCAGCGACGGGACAGGGAGGTACCAAGAGACCCAGTACTTC. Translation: CASSDGTGRYQETQYF.

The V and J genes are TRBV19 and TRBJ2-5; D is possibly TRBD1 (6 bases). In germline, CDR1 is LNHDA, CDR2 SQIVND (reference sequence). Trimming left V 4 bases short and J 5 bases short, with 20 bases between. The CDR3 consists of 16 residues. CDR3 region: CASSTPALTDRETQYF. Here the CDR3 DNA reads TGTGCCAGTAGTACCCCGGCCCTTACCGACAGGGAGACCCAGTACTTC.

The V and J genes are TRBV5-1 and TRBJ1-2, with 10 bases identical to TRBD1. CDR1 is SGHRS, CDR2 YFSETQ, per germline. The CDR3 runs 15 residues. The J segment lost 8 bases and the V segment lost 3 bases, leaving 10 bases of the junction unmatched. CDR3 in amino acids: CASSSTGGGQGGYTF. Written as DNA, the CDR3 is TGCGCCAGCAGCTCGACAGGGGGCGGGCAAGGCGGCTACACCTTC.

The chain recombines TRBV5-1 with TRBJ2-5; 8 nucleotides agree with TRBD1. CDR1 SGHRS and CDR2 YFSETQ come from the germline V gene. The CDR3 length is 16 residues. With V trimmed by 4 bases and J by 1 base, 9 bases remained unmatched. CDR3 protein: CASSQTSGTGQETQYF. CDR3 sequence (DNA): TGCGCCAGCAGCCAGACCTCCGGGACAGGCCAAGAGACCCAGTACTTC.

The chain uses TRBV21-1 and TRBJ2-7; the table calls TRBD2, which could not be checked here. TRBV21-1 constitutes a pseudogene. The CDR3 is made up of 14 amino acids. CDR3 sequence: CASSGGGLGYGQYF. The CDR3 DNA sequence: TGTGCCAGCAGCGGGGGAGGCCTTGGCTACGGGCAGTACTTC.

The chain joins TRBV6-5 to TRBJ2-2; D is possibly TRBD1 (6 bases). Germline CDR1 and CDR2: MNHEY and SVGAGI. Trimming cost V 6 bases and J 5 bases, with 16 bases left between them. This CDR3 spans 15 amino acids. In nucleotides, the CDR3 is TGTGCCAGCAGAGTGCAGGGGTTTTGGACCGGGGAGCTGTTTTTT. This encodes CASRVQGFWTGELFF.

This CDR3 is CASSPDTSTDTQYF. For the CDR3, the DNA is TGTGCCAGCAGCCCAGACACTAGCACAGATACGCAGTATTTT. The rearrangement links TRBV6-1 to TRBJ2-3; D is undetermined. CDR3 length: 14 residues. V lost 6 bases to trimming and J lost 0 bases, with 10 bases between them. Germline values: CDR1 MNHNS, CDR2 SASEGT.

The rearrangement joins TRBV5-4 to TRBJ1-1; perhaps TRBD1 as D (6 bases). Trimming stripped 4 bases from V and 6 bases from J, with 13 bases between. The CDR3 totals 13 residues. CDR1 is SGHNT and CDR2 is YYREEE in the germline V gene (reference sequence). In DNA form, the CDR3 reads TGTGCCAGCAGCGTGAACAGGGCCTCTGAAGCTTTCTTT. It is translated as CASSVNRASEAFF.

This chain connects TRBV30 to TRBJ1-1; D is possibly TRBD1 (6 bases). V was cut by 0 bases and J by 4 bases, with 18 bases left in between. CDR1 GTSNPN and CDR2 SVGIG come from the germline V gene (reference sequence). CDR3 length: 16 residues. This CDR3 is CAWSVKAVAGATEAFF. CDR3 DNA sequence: TGTGCCTGGAGTGTAAAGGCCGTGGCAGGGGCCACTGAAGCTTTCTTT.

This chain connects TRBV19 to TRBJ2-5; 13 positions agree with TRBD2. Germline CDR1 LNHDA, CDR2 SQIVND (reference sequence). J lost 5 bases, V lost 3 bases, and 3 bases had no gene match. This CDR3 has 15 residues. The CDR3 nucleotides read TGTGCCAGTAGTATGGGACTAGCGGGAACCGAGACCCAGTACTTC. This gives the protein CASSMGLAGTETQYF.

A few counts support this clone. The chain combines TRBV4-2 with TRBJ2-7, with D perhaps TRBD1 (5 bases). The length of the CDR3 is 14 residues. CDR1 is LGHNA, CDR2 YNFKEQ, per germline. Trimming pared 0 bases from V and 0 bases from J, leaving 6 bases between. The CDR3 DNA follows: TGTGCCAGCAGCCAAGAAGGGGTCTCCTACGAGCAGTACTTC. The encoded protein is CASSQEGVSYEQYF.

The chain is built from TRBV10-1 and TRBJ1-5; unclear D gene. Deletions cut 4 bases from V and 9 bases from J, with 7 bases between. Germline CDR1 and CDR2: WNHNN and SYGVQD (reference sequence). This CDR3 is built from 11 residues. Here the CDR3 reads CASSGGAPQHF. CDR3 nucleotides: TGCGCCAGCAGTGGGGGAGCGCCCCAGCATTTT.

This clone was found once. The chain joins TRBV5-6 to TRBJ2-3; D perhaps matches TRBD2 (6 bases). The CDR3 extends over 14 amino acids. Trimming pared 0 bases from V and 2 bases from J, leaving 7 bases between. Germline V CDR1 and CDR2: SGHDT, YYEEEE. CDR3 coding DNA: TGTGCCAGCAGCTTGGGACTAGTCACAGATACGCAGTATTTT. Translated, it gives CASSLGLVTDTQYF. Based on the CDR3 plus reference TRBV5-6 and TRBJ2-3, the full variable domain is DAGVTQSPTHLIKTRGQQVTLRCSPKSGHDTVSWYQQALGQGPQFIFQYYEEEERQRGNFPDRFSGHQFPNYSSELNVNALLLGDSALYLCASSLGLVTDTQYFGPGTRLTVL.

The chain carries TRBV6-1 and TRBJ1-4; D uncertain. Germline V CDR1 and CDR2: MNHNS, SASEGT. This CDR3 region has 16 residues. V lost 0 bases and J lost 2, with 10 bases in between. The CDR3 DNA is TGTGCCAGCAGTGAAGCCCCTCAGGCTACTAATGAAAAACTGTTTTTT. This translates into CASSEAPQATNEKLFF.

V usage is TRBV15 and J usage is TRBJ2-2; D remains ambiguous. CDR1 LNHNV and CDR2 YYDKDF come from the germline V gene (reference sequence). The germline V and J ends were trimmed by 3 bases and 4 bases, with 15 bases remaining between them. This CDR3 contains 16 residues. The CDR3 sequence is CATSRELSILTGELFF. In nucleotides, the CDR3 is TGTGCCACCAGCAGGGAACTATCGATACTCACCGGGGAGCTGTTTTTT.

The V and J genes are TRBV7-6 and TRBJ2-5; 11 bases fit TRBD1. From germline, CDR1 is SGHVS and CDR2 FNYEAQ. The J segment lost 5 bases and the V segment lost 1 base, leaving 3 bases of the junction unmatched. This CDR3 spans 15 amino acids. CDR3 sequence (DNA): TGTGCCAGCAGCTTAGGGACAGGGGGCGCGGAGACCCAGTACTTC. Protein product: CASSLGTGGAETQYF.

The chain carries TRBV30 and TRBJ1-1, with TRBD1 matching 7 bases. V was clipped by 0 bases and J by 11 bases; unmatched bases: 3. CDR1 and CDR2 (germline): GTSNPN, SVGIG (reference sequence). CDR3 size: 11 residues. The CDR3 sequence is CAWSVRGPAFF. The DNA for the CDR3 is TGTGCCTGGAGTGTAAGGGGGCCTGCTTTCTTT.

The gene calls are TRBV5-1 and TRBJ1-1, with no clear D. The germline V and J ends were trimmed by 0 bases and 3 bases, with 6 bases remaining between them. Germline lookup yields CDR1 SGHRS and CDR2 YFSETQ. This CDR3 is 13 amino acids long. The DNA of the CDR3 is TGCGCCAGCAGCTTGGTAGTGGACACTGAAGCTTTCTTT. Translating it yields CASSLVVDTEAFF.